The rows below give T cell receptor beta chains drawn from one sample of a study of control samples from healthy donors and cancer patients. Generated by immunoSEQ multiplex PCR, the TCRdb table keeps only in-frame clones and is missing some. The sample shows about 130,000 clones, roughly 92% of them seen only once. The sequencing sample was made of blood. The source of these receptors is a young man in good health. CDR3s leave out the opening cysteine and the closing phenylalanine or tryptophan.

j_gene: TRBJ2-4; v_gene: TRBV2; CDR3aa: ASSRSPAGRAKNIQY
j_gene: TRBJ2-7; v_gene: TRBV7-2; CDR3aa: ASSSPGGPLEQY
j_gene: TRBJ2-5; v_gene: TRBV28; CDR3aa: ASALYACPETQY
j_gene: TRBJ2-7; v_gene: TRBV18; CDR3aa: ASSPGLAEYSYEQY
j_gene: TRBJ1-6; v_gene: TRBV6-1; CDR3aa: ASSESVGGGLDNSPLH
j_gene: TRBJ1-1; v_gene: TRBV12-3/TRBV12-4; CDR3aa: ASSFENTEAF
j_gene: TRBJ2-2; v_gene: TRBV15; CDR3aa: ATSRGSTGELF
j_gene: TRBJ1-5; v_gene: TRBV6-5; CDR3aa: ASSRTVNQPQH
j_gene: TRBJ2-3; v_gene: TRBV5-1; CDR3aa: ASRNFQTGGEDTQY
j_gene: TRBJ1-2; v_gene: TRBV5-1; CDR3aa: ASRDRADYGYT
j_gene: TRBJ2-1; v_gene: TRBV12-5; CDR3aa: ASGLWGNEQF
j_gene: TRBJ1-2; v_gene: TRBV10-3; CDR3aa: AISELKASYGYT
j_gene: TRBJ2-7; v_gene: TRBV11-2; CDR3aa: ASSRDISYEQY
j_gene: TRBJ1-6; v_gene: TRBV15; CDR3aa: ATSSGQGYSPLH
j_gene: TRBJ1-2; v_gene: TRBV19; CDR3aa: ASSMKTVGGYGYT
j_gene: TRBJ2-5; v_gene: TRBV2; CDR3aa: ASRGNRETQY
j_gene: TRBJ2-3; v_gene: TRBV6-4; CDR3aa: ASSEAGGTDTQY
j_gene: TRBJ2-7; v_gene: TRBV5-4; CDR3aa: ASRLAGGTPYEQY
j_gene: TRBJ1-3; v_gene: TRBV6-5; CDR3aa: ASSYAMTGYGNTIY
j_gene: TRBJ1-1; v_gene: TRBV5-4; CDR3aa: ASSLGGGVYTEAF
j_gene: TRBJ2-3; v_gene: TRBV4-1; CDR3aa: ASSPHGTSGSTDTQY
j_gene: TRBJ2-7; v_gene: TRBV9; CDR3aa: ASSASGGSYEQY